This T cell receptor (beta chain) came from a study of cytomegalovirus exposure and HLA in healthy donors. Looking at the study overall: An earlier analysis identified 117 million unique TCR beta sequences in 150 million to 200 million T cells.

In the case of this clone: Antigen unknown.

Overall study findings and caveats: Among TCR beta chains, those listed as cytomegalovirus-associated numbered about 160.

Researchers ran the PCR with 60 Vbeta and 13 Jbeta primers. Clones were read by immunoSEQ multiplex PCR, and TCRdb kept only the in-frame ones, dropping some. Among roughly 180,000 clones listed, just under 80% were seen once. The CDR3 consists of 13 residues. V trimming: 10 bases; J trimming: 6 bases; junction bases outside the gene matches: 4. CDR1 is SGHNT and CDR2 is YENEEA in the germline V gene. The chain employs TRBV11-3 and TRBJ2-1; 12 bases match TRBD2. Sequencing was performed on PBMCs. The receptor was derived from a female donor in good health and CMV-seronegative. The CDR3 bases are TGTGCCACCTCGACTAGCGGGGGCAATGAGCAGTTCTTC. Protein product: CATSTSGGNEQFF.